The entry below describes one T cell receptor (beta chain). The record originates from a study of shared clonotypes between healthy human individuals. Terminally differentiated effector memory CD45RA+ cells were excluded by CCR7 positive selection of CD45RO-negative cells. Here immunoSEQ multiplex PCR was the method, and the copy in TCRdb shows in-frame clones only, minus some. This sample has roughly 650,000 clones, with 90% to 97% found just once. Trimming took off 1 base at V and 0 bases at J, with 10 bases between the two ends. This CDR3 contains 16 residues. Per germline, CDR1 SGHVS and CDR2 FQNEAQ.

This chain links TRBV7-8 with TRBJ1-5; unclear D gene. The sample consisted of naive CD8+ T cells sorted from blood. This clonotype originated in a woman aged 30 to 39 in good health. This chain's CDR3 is CASSLGSGYSNQPQHF. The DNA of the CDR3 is TGTGCCAGCAGCTTAGGCTCAGGCTATAGCAATCAGCCCCAGCATTTT.